A selection of T cell receptor beta chains follows, all from one sample in a study of technical replicates of blood from several donors. Method: immunoSEQ multiplex PCR; TCRdb's copy keeps in-frame clones and lacks some. This sample yields roughly 65,000 clones, of which around 88% are seen a single time; more than 5% belongs to the top ten. Material: PBMCs. The receptors stem from a human donor in good health. Some clones in this sample may be carry-over from other donors' samples. Both conserved end residues are part of each CDR3. Each record gives: J gene, clone size, D gene, V gene, CDR3 DNA, CDR3 protein. D genes are given only for firm matches. Clone size is shown for a subset of rows, as once, few, many or a class of expanded clone.

>TRBJ2-7|.|TRBD2|TRBV7-8
TGTGCCAGCAGCTGGGGGGGGATCGGCGCCCACTACGAGCAGTACTTC
CASSWGGIGAHYEQYF
>TRBJ2-3|.|.|TRBV13
TGTGCCAGCAGCTCGGACTTAGTGGATACGCAGTATTTT
CASSSDLVDTQYF
>TRBJ2-4|.|TRBD2|TRBV18
TGTGCCAGCTCCCCTCCTAGCGGCAACATTCAGTACTTC
CASSPPSGNIQYF
>TRBJ2-7|.|.|TRBV28
TGTGCCAGCAGTTTTTGGGGCGCGCGGTACTTC
CASSFWGARYF
>TRBJ2-2|.|TRBD1|TRBV13
TGTGCCAGCAGCCCCCGACAGGGGCTCGGCACCGGGGAGCTGTTTTTT
CASSPRQGLGTGELFF
>TRBJ2-7|.|TRBD1|TRBV7-8
TGTGCCAGCAGCCGCAGGGGGACCTACGAGCAGTACTTC
CASSRRGTYEQYF
>TRBJ2-1|.|TRBD2|TRBV27
TGTGCCAGCAGTTCCCAGCGGAGCGGGGGCCGCTACAATGAGCAGTTCTTC
CASSSQRSGGRYNEQFF
>TRBJ1-5|.|TRBD1|TRBV25-1
TGTGCCAGCGCCAGGGGGACGGATCAGCCCCAGCATTTT
CASARGTDQPQHF
>TRBJ2-3|.|.|TRBV14
TGTGCCAGCAGCCTATACTCAGATACGCAGTATTTT
CASSLYSDTQYF
>TRBJ1-1|.|.|TRBV15
TGTGCCACCAGCAGAGGAGGGGGGGCAGGAACTGAAGCTTTCTTT
CATSRGGGAGTEAFF
>TRBJ1-1|.|TRBD1|TRBV5-1
TGCGCCAGCAGCTCCGGACAGGGGGCGGCTGGCACTGAAGCTTTCTTT
CASSSGQGAAGTEAFF
>TRBJ1-2|.|TRBD1|TRBV4-3
TGCGCCAGCAGCCAAGACCCCAAACAGGGGGCCGGGGGCTACACCTTC
CASSQDPKQGAGGYTF
>TRBJ2-1|.|TRBD2|TRBV6-5
TGTGCCAGCAGCTCCGGGACTAGCGGGAGCAATGAGCAGTTCTTC
CASSSGTSGSNEQFF
>TRBJ2-3|once|.|TRBV29-1
TGCAGCGTTGATGAAAGAGGACTACGAGGCACAGATACGCAGTATTTT
CSVDERGLRGTDTQYF
>TRBJ2-7|.|TRBD2|TRBV7-2
TGTGCCAGCAGCTTGGGTTGGCGGGAGTCTGGGTCCGAGCAGTACTTC
CASSLGWRESGSEQYF
>TRBJ2-5|once|.|TRBV28
TGTGCCAGCAGTTTAATCCCGCCGGGGATCGGGGGGACCCAGTACTTC
CASSLIPPGIGGTQYF
>TRBJ2-7|.|TRBD1|TRBV9
TGTGCCAGCAGCGTGGGGACAGTGAGCTCCTACGAGCAGTACTTC
CASSVGTVSSYEQYF
>TRBJ2-5|.|.|TRBV7-9
TGTGCCAGCAGCTTGGGAGCCCAGTACTTC
CASSLGAQYF
>TRBJ2-1|.|.|TRBV9
TGTGCCAGCAGCGCCCGGGGAGCGGAGTCCTACAATGAGCAGTTCTTC
CASSARGAESYNEQFF
>TRBJ1-5|.|TRBD1|TRBV6-1
TGTGCCAGCATAGGACAGGGAGCCAATCAGCCCCAGCATTTT
CASIGQGANQPQHF
>TRBJ2-2|.|.|TRBV11-2
TGTGCCAGCAGCTTAGGGAGGGCCCGCACCGGGGAGCTGTTTTTT
CASSLGRARTGELFF
>TRBJ2-1|.|.|TRBV2
TGTGCCAGCAGTCCTAAGGGTCGGGGATCCTACAATGAGCAGTTCTTC
CASSPKGRGSYNEQFF
>TRBJ1-2|.|TRBD1|TRBV4-1
TGCGCCAGCAGCCATGATCTTGGACAGGGTGGGTATGGCTACACCTTC
CASSHDLGQGGYGYTF
>TRBJ1-2|.|.|TRBV6-5
TGTGCCAGCAGTTACGAGAGGCTTAATGGCTACACCTTC
CASSYERLNGYTF
>TRBJ1-2|.|TRBD1|TRBV12-5
TGTGCTAGTGGATCCGGGACAGCTTATGGCTACACCTTC
CASGSGTAYGYTF
>TRBJ1-1|.|.|TRBV7-2
TGTGCCAGCATCACAGGCACTGAAGCTTTCTTT
CASITGTEAFF
>TRBJ2-7|.|TRBD1|TRBV11-2
TGTGCCAGCAGCTTGGGGACAGGGCCCTACGAGCAGTACTTC
CASSLGTGPYEQYF
>TRBJ2-7|.|TRBD1|TRBV4-3
TGCGCCAGCAGCCAAGGACAGGGTAGCTTATACGAGCAGTACTTC
CASSQGQGSLYEQYF
>TRBJ2-2|few|.|TRBV18
TGTGCCAGCTCCCGCAGGTCCCAGGCTGGGAACACCGGGGAGCTGTTTTTT
CASSRRSQAGNTGELFF
>TRBJ2-7|.|.|TRBV4-3
TGCGCCAGCAGCCTCCAACTAGGCCCAGTCGAGCAGTACTTC
CASSLQLGPVEQYF
>TRBJ1-5|.|.|TRBV2
TGTGCCAGCAGTGAAAGGACAGTAAAGCATTTT
CASSERTVKHF
>TRBJ1-1|.|TRBD1|TRBV5-4
TGTGCCAGCAGCTGGGGACAGGGATTGAACACTGAAGCTTTCTTT
CASSWGQGLNTEAFF
>TRBJ2-5|once|TRBD1|TRBV19
TGTGCCAGTAGGTTAGGGGGCCGGGGACAAGAGACCCAGTACTTC
CASRLGGRGQETQYF
>TRBJ2-3|once|.|TRBV6-5
TGTGCCAGCAGTTATCAGTGGGAGAAAGATACGCAGTATTTT
CASSYQWEKDTQYF
>TRBJ1-2|.|TRBD1|TRBV2
TGTGCCAGCAGCCAACAGGGGGCTCTTGGTCATGGCTACACCTTC
CASSQQGALGHGYTF
>TRBJ2-7|.|.|TRBV6-5
TGTGCCAGCAGTCCCATAGAAGGGGACTACGAGCAGTACTTC
CASSPIEGDYEQYF
>TRBJ1-4|.|.|TRBV19
TGTGCCAGTAGACCCATGGCAGGGTTTAGAGAAAAACTGTTTTTT
CASRPMAGFREKLFF
>TRBJ2-7|once|TRBD2|TRBV30
TGTGCTATGTATCTAGCGGGAGTCCACGAGCAGTACTTC
CAMYLAGVHEQYF
>TRBJ1-1|.|.|TRBV2
TGTGCCAGCAGTGTCCAACGGGAGAGCACTGAAGCTTTCTTT
CASSVQRESTEAFF
>TRBJ2-3|.|.|TRBV21-1
TGTGCCAGCAGCACGCGACTAGCGGGGATCACAGATACGCAGTATTTT
CASSTRLAGITDTQYF
>TRBJ1-3|.|.|TRBV6-1
TGTGCCAGCAGGACCGGGTCGCGAAACACCATATATTTT
CASRTGSRNTIYF
>TRBJ2-2|.|TRBD1|TRBV7-8
TGTGCCAGCAGCTTAGCGCGGACAGGGGCGGTCGGGGAGCTGTTTTTT
CASSLARTGAVGELFF
>TRBJ2-4|.|TRBD2|TRBV27
TGTGCCAGCAGTCCCCCCGGGACTAGCGGCCCGAGGGCCAAAAACATTCAGTACTTC
CASSPPGTSGPRAKNIQYF
>TRBJ2-3|few|TRBD2|TRBV4-1
TGCGCCAGCAGCCAAGATCCTAGCGGGGTCGGGCGGGTTACGCAGTATTTT
CASSQDPSGVGRVTQYF
>TRBJ2-1|.|.|TRBV6-1
TGTGCCAGCAGTGAAGCGGCGGGATACAATGAGCAGTTCTTC
CASSEAAGYNEQFF